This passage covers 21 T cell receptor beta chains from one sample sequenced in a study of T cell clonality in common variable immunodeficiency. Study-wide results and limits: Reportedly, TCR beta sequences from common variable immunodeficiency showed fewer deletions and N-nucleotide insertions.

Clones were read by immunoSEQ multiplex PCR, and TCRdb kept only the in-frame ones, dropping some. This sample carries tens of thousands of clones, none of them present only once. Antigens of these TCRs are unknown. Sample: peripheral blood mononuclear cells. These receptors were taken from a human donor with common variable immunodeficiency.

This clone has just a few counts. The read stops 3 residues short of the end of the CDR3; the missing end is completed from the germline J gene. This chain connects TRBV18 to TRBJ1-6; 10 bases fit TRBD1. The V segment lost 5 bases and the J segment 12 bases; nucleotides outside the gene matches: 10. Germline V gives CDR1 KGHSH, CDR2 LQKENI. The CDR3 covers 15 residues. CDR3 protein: CASSADRGPGRPLHF. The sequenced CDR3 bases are TGTGCCAGCTCAGCAGACAGGGGGCCAGGGAGACCC.

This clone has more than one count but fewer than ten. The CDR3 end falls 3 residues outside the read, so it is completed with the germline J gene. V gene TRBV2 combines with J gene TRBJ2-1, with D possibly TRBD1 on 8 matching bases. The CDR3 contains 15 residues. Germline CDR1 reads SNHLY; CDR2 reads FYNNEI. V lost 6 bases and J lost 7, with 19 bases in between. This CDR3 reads CASSANRGEGNEQFF. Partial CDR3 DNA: TGTGCCAGCAGCGCTAACAGGGGGGAGGGGAATGAG.

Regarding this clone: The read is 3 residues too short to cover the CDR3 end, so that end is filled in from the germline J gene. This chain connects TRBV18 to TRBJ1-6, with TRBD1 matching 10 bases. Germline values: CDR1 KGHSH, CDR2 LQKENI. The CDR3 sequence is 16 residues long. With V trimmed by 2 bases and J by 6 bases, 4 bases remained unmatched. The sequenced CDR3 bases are TGTGCCAGCTCACCATTCGACAGGGGGCTTAATTCACCC. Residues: CASSPFDRGLNSP. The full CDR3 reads CASSPFDRGLNSPLHF.

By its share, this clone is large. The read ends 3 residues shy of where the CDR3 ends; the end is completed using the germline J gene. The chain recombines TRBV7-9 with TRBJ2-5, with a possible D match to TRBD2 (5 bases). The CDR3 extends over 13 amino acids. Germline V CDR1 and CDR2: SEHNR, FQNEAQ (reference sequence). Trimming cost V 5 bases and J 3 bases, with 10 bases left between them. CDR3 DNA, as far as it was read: TGTGCCAGCAGCACCCCACTAGAAGAGACC. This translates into CASSTPLEET. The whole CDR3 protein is CASSTPLEETQYF.

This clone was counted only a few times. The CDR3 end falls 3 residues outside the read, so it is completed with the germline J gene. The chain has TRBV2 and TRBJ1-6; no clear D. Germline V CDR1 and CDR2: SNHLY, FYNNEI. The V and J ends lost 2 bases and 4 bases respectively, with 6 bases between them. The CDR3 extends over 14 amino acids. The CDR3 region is CASSESGYNSPLHF. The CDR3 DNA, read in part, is TGTGCCAGCAGTGAATCGGGGTATAATTCACCC.

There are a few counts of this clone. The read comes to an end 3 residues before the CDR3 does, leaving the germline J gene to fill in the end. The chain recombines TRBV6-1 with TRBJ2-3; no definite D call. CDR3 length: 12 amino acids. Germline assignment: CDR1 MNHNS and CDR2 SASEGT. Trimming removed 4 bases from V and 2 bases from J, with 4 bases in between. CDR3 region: CASSGYTDTQYF. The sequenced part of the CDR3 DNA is TGTGCCAGCAGTGGCTACACAGATACG.

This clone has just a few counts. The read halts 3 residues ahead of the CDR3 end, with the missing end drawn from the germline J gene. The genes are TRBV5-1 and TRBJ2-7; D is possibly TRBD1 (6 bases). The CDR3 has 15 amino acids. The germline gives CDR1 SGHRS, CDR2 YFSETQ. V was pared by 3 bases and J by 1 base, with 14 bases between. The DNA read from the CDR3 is TGCGCCAGCAGCTCCACAGGGACATTATCCTACGAG. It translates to CASSSTGTLSYE. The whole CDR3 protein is CASSSTGTLSYEQYF.

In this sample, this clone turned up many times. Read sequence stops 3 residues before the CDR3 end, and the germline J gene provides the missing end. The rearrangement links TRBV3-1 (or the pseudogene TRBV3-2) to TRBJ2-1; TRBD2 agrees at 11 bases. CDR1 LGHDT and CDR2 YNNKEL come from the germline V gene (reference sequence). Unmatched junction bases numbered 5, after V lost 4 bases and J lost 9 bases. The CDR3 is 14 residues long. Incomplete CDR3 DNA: TGTGCCAGCAGCCTAGCGGGAGGGCCTGGTGAG. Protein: CASSLAGGPGE. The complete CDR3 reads CASSLAGGPGEQFF.

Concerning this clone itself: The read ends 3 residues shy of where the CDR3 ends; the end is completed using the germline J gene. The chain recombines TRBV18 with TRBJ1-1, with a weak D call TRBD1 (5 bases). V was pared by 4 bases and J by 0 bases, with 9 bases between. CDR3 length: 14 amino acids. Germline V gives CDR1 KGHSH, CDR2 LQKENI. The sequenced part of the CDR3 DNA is TGTGCCAGCTCACGGGGGGTTATGAACACTGAA. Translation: CASSRGVMNTE. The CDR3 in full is CASSRGVMNTEAFF.

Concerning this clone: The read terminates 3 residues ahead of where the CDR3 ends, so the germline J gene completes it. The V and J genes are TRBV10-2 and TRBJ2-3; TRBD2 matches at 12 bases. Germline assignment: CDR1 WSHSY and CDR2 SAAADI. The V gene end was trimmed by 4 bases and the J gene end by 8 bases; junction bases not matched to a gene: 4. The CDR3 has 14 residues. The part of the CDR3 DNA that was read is TGCGCCAGCAGTGCGACTAGCGGGAGAGGTACG. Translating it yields CASSATSGRGT. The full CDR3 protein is CASSATSGRGTQYF.

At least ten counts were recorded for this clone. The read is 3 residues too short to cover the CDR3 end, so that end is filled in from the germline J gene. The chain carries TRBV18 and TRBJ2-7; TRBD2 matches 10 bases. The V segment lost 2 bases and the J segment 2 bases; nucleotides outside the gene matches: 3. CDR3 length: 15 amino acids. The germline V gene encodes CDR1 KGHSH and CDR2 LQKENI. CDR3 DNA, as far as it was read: TGTGCCAGCTCACCAGGGAGCGGGAGGGCCTACGAG. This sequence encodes CASSPGSGRAYE. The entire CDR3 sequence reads CASSPGSGRAYEQYF.

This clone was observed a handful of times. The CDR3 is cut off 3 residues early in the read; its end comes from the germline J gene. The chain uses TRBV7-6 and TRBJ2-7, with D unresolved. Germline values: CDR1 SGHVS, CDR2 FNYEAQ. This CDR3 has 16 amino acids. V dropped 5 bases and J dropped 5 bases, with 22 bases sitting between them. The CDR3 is CASSPRLARFSHEQYF. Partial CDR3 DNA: TGTGCCAGCAGCCCCCGTCTCGCCCGGTTTTCGCACGAG.

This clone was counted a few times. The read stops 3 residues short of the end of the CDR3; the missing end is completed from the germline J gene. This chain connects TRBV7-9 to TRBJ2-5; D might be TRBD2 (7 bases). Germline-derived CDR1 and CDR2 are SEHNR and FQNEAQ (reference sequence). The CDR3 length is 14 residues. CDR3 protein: CASSRYGEGETQYF. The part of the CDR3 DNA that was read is TGTGCCAGCAGCCGATACGGGGAGGGGGAAACC.

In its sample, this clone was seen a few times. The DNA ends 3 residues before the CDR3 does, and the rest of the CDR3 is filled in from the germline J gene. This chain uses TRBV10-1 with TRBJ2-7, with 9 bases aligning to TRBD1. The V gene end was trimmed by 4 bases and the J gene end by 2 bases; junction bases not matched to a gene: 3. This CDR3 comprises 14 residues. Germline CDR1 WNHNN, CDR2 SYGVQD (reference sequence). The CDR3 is CASSGTGDPYEQYF. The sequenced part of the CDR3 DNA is TGCGCCAGCAGTGGGACAGGGGATCCCTACGAG.

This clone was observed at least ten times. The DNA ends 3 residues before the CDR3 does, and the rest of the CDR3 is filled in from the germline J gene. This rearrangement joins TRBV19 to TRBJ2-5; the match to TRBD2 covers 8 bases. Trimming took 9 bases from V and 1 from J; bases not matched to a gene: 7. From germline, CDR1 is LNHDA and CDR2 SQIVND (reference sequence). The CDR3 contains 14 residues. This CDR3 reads CASSGRVRQETQYF. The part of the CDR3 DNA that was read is TGTGCCAGCAGCGGGAGAGTGCGCCAAGAGACC.

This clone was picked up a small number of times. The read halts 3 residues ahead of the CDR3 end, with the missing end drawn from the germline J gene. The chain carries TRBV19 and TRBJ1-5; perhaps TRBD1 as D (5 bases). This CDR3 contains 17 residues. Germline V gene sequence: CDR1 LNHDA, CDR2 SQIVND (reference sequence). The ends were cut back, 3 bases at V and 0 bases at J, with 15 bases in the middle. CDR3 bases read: TGTGCCAGTAGTATCCCCATCGACAGATTTAGCAATCAGCCC. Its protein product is CASSIPIDRFSNQP. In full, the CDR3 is CASSIPIDRFSNQPQHF.

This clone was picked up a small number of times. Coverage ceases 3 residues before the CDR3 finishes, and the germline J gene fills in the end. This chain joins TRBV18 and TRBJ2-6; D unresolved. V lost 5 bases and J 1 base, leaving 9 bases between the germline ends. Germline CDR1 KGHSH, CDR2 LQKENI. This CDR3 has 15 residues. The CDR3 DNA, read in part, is TGTGCCAGCTCAACCCAGAGATCTGGGGCCAACGTC. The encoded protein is CASSTQRSGANV. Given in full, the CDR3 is CASSTQRSGANVLTF. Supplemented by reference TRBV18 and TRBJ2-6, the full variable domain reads NAGVMQNPRHLVRRRGQEARLRCSPMKGHSHVYWYRQLPEEGLKFMVYLQKENIIDESGMPKERFSAEFPKEGPSILRIQQVVRGDSAAYFCASSTQRSGANVLTFGAGSRLTVL.

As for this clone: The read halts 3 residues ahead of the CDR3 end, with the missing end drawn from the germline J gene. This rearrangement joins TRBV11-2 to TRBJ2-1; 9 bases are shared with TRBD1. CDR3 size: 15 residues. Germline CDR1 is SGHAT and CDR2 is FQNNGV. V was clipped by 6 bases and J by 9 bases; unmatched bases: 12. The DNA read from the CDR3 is TGTGCCAGCAGGCCCACAGGGGGCGGTAAGAGTGAG. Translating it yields CASRPTGGGKSE. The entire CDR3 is CASRPTGGGKSEQFF.

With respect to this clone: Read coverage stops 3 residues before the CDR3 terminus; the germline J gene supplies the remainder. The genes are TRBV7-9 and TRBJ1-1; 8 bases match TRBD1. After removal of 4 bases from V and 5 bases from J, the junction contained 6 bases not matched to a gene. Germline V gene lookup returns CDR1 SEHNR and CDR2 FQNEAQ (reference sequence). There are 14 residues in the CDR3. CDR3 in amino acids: CASSSLTGETEAFF. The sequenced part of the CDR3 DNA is TGTGCCAGCAGCTCCCTGACAGGGGAGACTGAA.

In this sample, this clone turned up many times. The part of the CDR3 DNA that was read is TGTGCCAGTAGTATAGATCAACTGCGGGAGGCCTACAATGAG. It encodes CASSIDQLREAYNE. The CDR3 reads in full as CASSIDQLREAYNEQFF. The chain couples TRBV19 to TRBJ2-1, with 8 bases lining up with TRBD2. The read gets to within 3 residues of the CDR3 end, and the germline J gene fills in the rest. V shed 0 bases, J shed 2 bases, and the junction held 6 bases outside the gene matches. Germline CDR1 is LNHDA and CDR2 is SQIVND (reference sequence). The CDR3 has 17 residues.

The CDR3 DNA, read in part, is TGTGCCAGCAGCCCCCGTTCTAGTAGGGGCACCGGGGAG. This gives the protein CASSPRSSRGTGE. The entire CDR3 reads CASSPRSSRGTGELFF. V usage is TRBV7-7 and J usage is TRBJ2-2; TRBD1 is a possible D gene (5 bases). The read gets to within 3 residues of the CDR3 end, and the germline J gene fills in the rest. The germline V gene has CDR1 SSHAT and CDR2 FNYEAQ (reference sequence). V lost 5 bases, J lost 4 bases, and 17 bases lay in between. The CDR3 is 16 residues long.